Listed below are T cell receptor beta chains from one sample, sequenced in a study of glioma-infiltrating T cells. MiXCR, applied by TCRdb to the multiplex PCR reads, yields one record per CDR3 protein. This table has 170,000 or so distinct CDR3 sequences, around 40% appearing once. Sample: glioma tissue, nonneoplastic brain tissue, or PBMCs (not recorded which). Receptor source: a human donor with low-grade glioma or glioblastoma, undergoing nonglioma brain surgery, or in good health (not recorded which). Both conserved end residues are part of each CDR3. Each record gives: D gene, clone size, J gene, V gene, CDR3 protein, CDR3 DNA. A D gene is named only where the DNA matches it firmly. Size tells how often a clone was seen (once, few, many) or the class of an expanded clone, and some rows leave it out.

D gene: TRBD2; clone size: .; J gene: TRBJ2-7; V gene: TRBV6-2/TRBV6-3; CDR3 protein: CASPNGTSLPEQYF; CDR3 DNA: TGTGCCAGCCCCAACGGGACTAGCCTTCCCGAGCAGTACTTC
D gene: TRBD2; clone size: .; J gene: TRBJ2-5; V gene: TRBV5-1; CDR3 protein: CASSRTSGSSQETQYF; CDR3 DNA: TGCGCCAGCAGCAGGACTAGCGGGAGCTCACAAGAGACCCAGTACTTC
D gene: .; clone size: many; J gene: TRBJ1-1; V gene: TRBV28; CDR3 protein: CAIKAATEAFF; CDR3 DNA: TGTGCCATCAAAGCGGCCACTGAAGCTTTCTTT
D gene: .; clone size: many; J gene: TRBJ2-6; V gene: TRBV28; CDR3 protein: CASTYWSGANVLTF; CDR3 DNA: TGTGCCAGCACTTATTGGTCTGGGGCCAACGTCCTGACTTTC
D gene: .; clone size: .; J gene: TRBJ2-1; V gene: TRBV19; CDR3 protein: CASSVALYNEQFF; CDR3 DNA: TGTGCCAGTAGTGTCGCCCTTTACAATGAGCAGTTCTTC
D gene: .; clone size: few; J gene: TRBJ1-1; V gene: TRBV19; CDR3 protein: CASSIALVAPNTEAFF; CDR3 DNA: TGTGCCAGTAGTATAGCCCTGGTGGCACCGAACACTGAAGCTTTCTTT
D gene: TRBD2; clone size: many; J gene: TRBJ2-1; V gene: TRBV14; CDR3 protein: CASSQIAGVSYNEQFF; CDR3 DNA: TGTGCCAGCAGCCAAATAGCGGGGGTATCCTACAATGAGCAGTTCTTC
D gene: .; clone size: .; J gene: TRBJ2-1; V gene: TRBV7-8; CDR3 protein: CASSPRDSVEEQFF; CDR3 DNA: TGTGCCAGCAGCCCACGGGACTCCGTTGAAGAGCAGTTCTTC
D gene: .; clone size: many; J gene: TRBJ2-5; V gene: TRBV29-1; CDR3 protein: CSASPKRRPPTQYF; CDR3 DNA: TGCAGCGCTTCACCCAAAAGACGGCCCCCCACCCAGTACTTC
D gene: TRBD2; clone size: .; J gene: TRBJ2-1; V gene: TRBV2; CDR3 protein: CVSSTVTSGSEYEQFF; CDR3 DNA: TGTGTCAGCAGTACGGTGACTAGCGGGAGTGAGTATGAGCAGTTCTTC
D gene: .; clone size: .; J gene: TRBJ2-7; V gene: TRBV19; CDR3 protein: CASSIPMTCQQYF; CDR3 DNA: TGTGCCAGTAGTATCCCTATGACATGCCAGCAGTACTTC
D gene: TRBD2; clone size: .; J gene: TRBJ2-3; V gene: TRBV19; CDR3 protein: CASKAGVITDTQYF; CDR3 DNA: TGTGCCAGTAAGGCGGGAGTTATCACAGATACGCAGTATTTT
D gene: .; clone size: once; J gene: TRBJ2-5; V gene: TRBV28; CDR3 protein: CASSLPADMGRKTQYF; CDR3 DNA: TGTGCCAGCAGTCTCCCCGCGGACATGGGTCGGAAGACCCAGTACTTC
D gene: .; clone size: once; J gene: TRBJ2-1; V gene: TRBV28; CDR3 protein: CASSLACAVGPSEQFF; CDR3 DNA: TGTGCCAGCAGTCTTGCTTGTGCGGTAGGGCCTAGTGAGCAGTTCTTC
D gene: .; clone size: few; J gene: TRBJ2-7; V gene: TRBV29-1; CDR3 protein: CSVIQGEQYF; CDR3 DNA: TGCAGCGTTATCCAGGGCGAGCAGTACTTC
D gene: .; clone size: .; J gene: TRBJ1-1; V gene: TRBV7-2; CDR3 protein: CASSSGYRRDALF; CDR3 DNA: TGTGCCAGCAGCTCGGGATACAGGAGGGACGCTTTATTT
D gene: TRBD1; clone size: .; J gene: TRBJ1-1; V gene: TRBV6-2/TRBV6-3; CDR3 protein: CASRTGQATEAFF; CDR3 DNA: TGTGCCAGCAGGACAGGGCAGGCAACTGAAGCTTTCTTT
D gene: .; clone size: many; J gene: TRBJ1-2; V gene: TRBV6-1; CDR3 protein: CASSEVRVTNGYTF; CDR3 DNA: TGTGCCAGCAGTGAAGTGCGGGTTACGAATGGCTACACCTTC
D gene: TRBD2; clone size: many; J gene: TRBJ2-3; V gene: TRBV7-9; CDR3 protein: CASSLADRASGMTDTQYF; CDR3 DNA: TGTGCCAGCAGCTTAGCGGACCGTGCTAGCGGGATGACAGATACGCAGTATTTT
D gene: TRBD2; clone size: .; J gene: TRBJ2-3; V gene: TRBV6-5; CDR3 protein: CASNEALAGGADTQYF; CDR3 DNA: TGTGCCAGCAATGAAGCGTTAGCGGGAGGCGCAGATACGCAGTATTTT
D gene: .; clone size: .; J gene: TRBJ2-3; V gene: TRBV6-6; CDR3 protein: CASSYSASGTGVTDTQYF; CDR3 DNA: TGTGCCAGCAGTTACTCAGCCAGCGGGACAGGAGTAACAGATACGCAGTATTTT
D gene: .; clone size: .; J gene: TRBJ2-1; V gene: TRBV7-3; CDR3 protein: CASSPRMAGTYEQFF; CDR3 DNA: TGTGCCAGCAGCCCACGGATGGCAGGCACCTATGAGCAGTTCTTC
D gene: TRBD1; clone size: .; J gene: TRBJ1-4; V gene: TRBV18; CDR3 protein: CASSRDRVEEKLFF; CDR3 DNA: TGTGCCAGCTCAAGGGACAGGGTCGAGGAAAAACTGTTTTTT
D gene: .; clone size: many; J gene: TRBJ2-2; V gene: TRBV15; CDR3 protein: CATSRDLVGTGELFF; CDR3 DNA: TGTGCCACCAGCAGAGATCTCGTAGGAACCGGGGAGCTGTTTTTT
D gene: TRBD2; clone size: few; J gene: TRBJ2-5; V gene: TRBV20-1; CDR3 protein: CSASRWGETSGEETQYF; CDR3 DNA: TGCAGTGCTTCAAGGTGGGGAGAGACTAGCGGGGAAGAGACCCAGTACTTC
D gene: TRBD1; clone size: .; J gene: TRBJ2-7; V gene: TRBV11-2; CDR3 protein: CASSLIFSLDRAYEQYF; CDR3 DNA: TGTGCCAGCAGCTTAATCTTCTCGCTCGACAGGGCATACGAGCAGTACTTC